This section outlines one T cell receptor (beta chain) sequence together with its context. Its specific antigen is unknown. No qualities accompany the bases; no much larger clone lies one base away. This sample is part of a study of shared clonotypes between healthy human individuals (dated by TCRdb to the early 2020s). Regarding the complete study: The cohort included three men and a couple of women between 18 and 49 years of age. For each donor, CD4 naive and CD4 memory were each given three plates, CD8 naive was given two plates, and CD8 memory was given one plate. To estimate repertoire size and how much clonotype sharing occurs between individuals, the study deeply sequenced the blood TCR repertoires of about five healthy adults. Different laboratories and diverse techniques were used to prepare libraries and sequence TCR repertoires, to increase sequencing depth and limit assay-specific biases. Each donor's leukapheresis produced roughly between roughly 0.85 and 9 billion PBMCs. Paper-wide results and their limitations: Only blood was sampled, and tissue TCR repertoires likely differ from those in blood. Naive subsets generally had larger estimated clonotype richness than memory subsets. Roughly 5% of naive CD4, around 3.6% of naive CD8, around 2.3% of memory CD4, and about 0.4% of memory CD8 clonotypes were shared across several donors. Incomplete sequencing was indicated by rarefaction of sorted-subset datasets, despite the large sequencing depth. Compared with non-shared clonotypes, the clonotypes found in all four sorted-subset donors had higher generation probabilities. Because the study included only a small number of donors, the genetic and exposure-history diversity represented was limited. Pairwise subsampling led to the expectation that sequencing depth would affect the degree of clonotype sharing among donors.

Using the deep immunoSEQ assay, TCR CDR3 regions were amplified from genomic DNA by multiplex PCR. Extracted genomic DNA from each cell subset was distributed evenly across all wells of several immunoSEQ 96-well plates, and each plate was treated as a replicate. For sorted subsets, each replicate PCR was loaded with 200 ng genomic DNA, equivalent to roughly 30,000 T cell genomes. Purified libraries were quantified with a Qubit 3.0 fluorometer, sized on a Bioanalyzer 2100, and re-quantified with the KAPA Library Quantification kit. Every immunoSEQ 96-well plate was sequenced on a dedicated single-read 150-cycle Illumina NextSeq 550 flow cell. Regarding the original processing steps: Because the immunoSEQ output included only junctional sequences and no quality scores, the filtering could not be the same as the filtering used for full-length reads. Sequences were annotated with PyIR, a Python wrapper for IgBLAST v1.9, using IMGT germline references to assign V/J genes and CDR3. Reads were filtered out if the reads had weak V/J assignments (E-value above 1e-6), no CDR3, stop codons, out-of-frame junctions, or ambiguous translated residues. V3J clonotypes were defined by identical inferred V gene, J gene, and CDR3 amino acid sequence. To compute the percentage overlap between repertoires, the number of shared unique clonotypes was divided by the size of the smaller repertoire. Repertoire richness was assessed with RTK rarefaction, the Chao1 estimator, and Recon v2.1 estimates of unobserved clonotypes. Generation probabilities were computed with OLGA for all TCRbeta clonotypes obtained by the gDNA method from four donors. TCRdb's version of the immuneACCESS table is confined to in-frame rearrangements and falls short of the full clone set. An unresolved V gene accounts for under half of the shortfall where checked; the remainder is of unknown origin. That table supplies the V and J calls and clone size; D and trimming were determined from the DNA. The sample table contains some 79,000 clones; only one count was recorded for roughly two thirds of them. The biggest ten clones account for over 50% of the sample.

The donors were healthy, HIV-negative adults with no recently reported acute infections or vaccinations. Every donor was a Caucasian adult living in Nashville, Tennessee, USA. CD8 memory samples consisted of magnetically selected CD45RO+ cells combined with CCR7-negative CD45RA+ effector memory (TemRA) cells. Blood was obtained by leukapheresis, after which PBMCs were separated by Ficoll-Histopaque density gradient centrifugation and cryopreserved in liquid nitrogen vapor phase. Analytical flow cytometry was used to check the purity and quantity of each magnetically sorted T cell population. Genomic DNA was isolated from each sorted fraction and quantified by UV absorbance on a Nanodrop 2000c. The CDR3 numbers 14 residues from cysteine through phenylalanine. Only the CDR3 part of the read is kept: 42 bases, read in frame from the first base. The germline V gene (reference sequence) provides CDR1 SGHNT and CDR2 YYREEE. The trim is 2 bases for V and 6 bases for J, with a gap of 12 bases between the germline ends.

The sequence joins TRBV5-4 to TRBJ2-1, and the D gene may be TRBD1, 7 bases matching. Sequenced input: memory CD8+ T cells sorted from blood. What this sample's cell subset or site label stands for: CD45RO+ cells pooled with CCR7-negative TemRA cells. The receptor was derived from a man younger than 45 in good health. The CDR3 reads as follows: CASSFHQGGNEQFF. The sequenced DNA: TGTGCCAGCAGCTTCCACCAGGGGGGCAATGAGCAGTTCTTC.